A single sample gave rise to the 20 T cell receptor beta chains below, sequenced in a study of blood T cell repertoires in COVID-19. The method was immunoSEQ multiplex PCR; TCRdb's version includes in-frame clones alone and lacks a portion of them. The sample records almost 350,000 clones, roughly 90% being singletons. The material sequenced was peripheral blood. These receptors all stem from a woman aged 55 to 70 with COVID-19, enrolled during active disease.

This chain connects TRBV28 to TRBJ2-7; D unresolved. Between the trimmed V and J ends, which lost 5 bases and 5 bases, there was a span of 16 bases. Germline-derived CDR1 and CDR2 are MDHEN and SYDVKM. This CDR3 contains 14 residues. CDR3 bases: TGTGCCAGCAGTCTGAGGTCTATCGTCCACGAGCAGTACTTC. It is translated as CASSLRSIVHEQYF.

This clone was recorded only once. V is TRBV6-5 and J is TRBJ1-3; possible D gene TRBD1, 6 bases. Trimming took 4 bases from V and 4 from J, leaving 14 bases between them. Per the germline V gene, CDR1 is MNHEY and CDR2 is SVGAGI. This CDR3 spans 15 amino acids. The CDR3 bases are TGTGCCAGCAGTTTTGACAGGTTCAAGGGAAACACCATATATTTT. This sequence encodes CASSFDRFKGNTIYF.

The chain combines TRBV7-9 with TRBJ2-7; 13 bases map to TRBD2. Trimming at V came to 4 bases and at J to 1 base, leaving 4 bases not matched to a gene. In germline, CDR1 is SEHNR, CDR2 FQNEAQ (reference sequence). There are 16 residues in the CDR3. CDR3 nucleotides: TGTGCCAGCAGCTCGGGACTAGCGGGAATTTCCTACGAGCAGTACTTC. Translation gives CASSSGLAGISYEQYF.

DNA of the CDR3: TGTGCCTGGCGGACTTTGGGTCATGAAAAACTGTTTTTT. This translates into CAWRTLGHEKLFF. V gene TRBV30 combines with J gene TRBJ1-4; D gene uncertain. This CDR3 spans 13 amino acids. The germline V gene encodes CDR1 GTSNPN and CDR2 SVGIG (reference sequence). V shed 5 bases and J shed 6 bases, with 13 bases lying between them.

There are a few counts of this clone. The chain couples TRBV15 to TRBJ1-6; 9 bases align to TRBD1. The V segment lost 4 bases and the J segment 7 bases; nucleotides outside the gene matches: 2. The length of the CDR3 is 14 residues. Germline CDR1 is LNHNV and CDR2 is YYDKDF (reference sequence). For the CDR3, the DNA is TGTGCCACCAGCACCGGGACAGGGAATTCACCCCTCCACTTT. Amino acid sequence: CATSTGTGNSPLHF.

The rearrangement links TRBV5-1 to TRBJ1-1; no clear D. Germline CDR1 is SGHRS and CDR2 is YFSETQ. The V gene lost 2 bases and the J gene lost 6 bases, with 8 bases spanning the gap. The CDR3 is made up of 12 amino acids. The CDR3 spells CASSFAGAEAFF. In nucleotides, the CDR3 is TGCGCCAGCAGCTTCGCCGGGGCTGAAGCTTTCTTT. Together with reference TRBV5-1 and TRBJ1-1, the CDR3 gives the full variable domain: KAGVTQTPRYLIKTRGQQVTLSCSPISGHRSVSWYQQTPGQGLQFLFEYFSETQRNKGNFPGRFSGRQFSNSRSEMNVSTLELGDSALYLCASSFAGAEAFFGQGTRLTVV.

This CDR3 reads CSVERNRDRGNGYTF. For the CDR3, the DNA is TGCAGCGTTGAACGGAATCGGGACAGGGGGAATGGCTACACCTTC. V is TRBV29-1 and J is TRBJ1-2; TRBD1 matches 11 bases. Per germline, CDR1 SQVTM and CDR2 ANQGSEA. V was clipped by 2 bases and J by 6 bases; unmatched bases: 8. The CDR3 has 15 amino acids.

This clone was seen just once. J is TRBJ1-1 and V is TRBV28; D not certain. Trimming cost V 3 bases and J 8 bases, with 7 bases left between them. Looked up from germline, CDR1 is MDHEN and CDR2 is SYDVKM. The CDR3 has 11 residues. The CDR3 coding sequence is TGTGCCAGCAGTTTGACAAACGAAGCTTTCTTT. It translates to CASSLTNEAFF.

The rearrangement links TRBV7-3 to TRBJ2-6; possibly TRBD2 for D (6 bases). The V end was cut by 2 bases, the J end by 2 bases, with 16 bases between. The length of the CDR3 is 18 residues. Germline CDR1 SGHTA, CDR2 FQGTGA. CDR3 DNA sequence: TGTGCCAGCAGCTTATCCGGGGGAACATCCCCTGGGGCCAACGTCCTGACTTTC. Translating gives CASSLSGGTSPGANVLTF.

The V gene is TRBV29-1, the J gene TRBJ2-5; 7 bases are shared with TRBD1. The V and J ends lost 5 bases and 4 bases, in that order; junction bases with no gene match: 1. This CDR3 is 11 amino acids long. CDR1 and CDR2 from the germline V gene are SQVTM and ANQGSEA. The CDR3, as DNA: TGCAGCGTTACAGGGGCAGAGACCCAGTACTTC. Amino acids: CSVTGAETQYF.

The rearrangement links TRBV5-5 to TRBJ1-1; TRBD1 is a possible D gene (5 bases). Trimming took off 5 bases at V and 1 base at J, with 15 bases between the two ends. This CDR3 contains 15 residues. Germline V CDR1 and CDR2: SGHKS, YYEKEE (reference sequence). The CDR3 region has the DNA TGTGCCAGCAGTCCCGTTGGGGCTTCGAACACTGAAGCTTTCTTT. Translation: CASSPVGASNTEAFF.

The J gene is TRBJ1-2, the V gene TRBV3-1 (or the pseudogene TRBV3-2); 8 bases agree with TRBD1. J was trimmed by 8 bases and V by 0 bases; bases with no gene match: 14. Germline loops: CDR1 LGHDT, CDR2 YNNKEL (reference sequence). The CDR3 is 17 amino acids. CDR3 loop: CASSQEGLSGGGGGYTF. The CDR3 nucleotides read TGTGCCAGCAGCCAAGAGGGGCTTTCAGGGGGCGGCGGGGGCTACACCTTC.

The chain is built from TRBV5-1 and TRBJ1-3; D uncertain. Germline assignment: CDR1 SGHRS and CDR2 YFSETQ. V lost 2 bases, J lost 2 bases, and 5 bases lay in between. There are 13 residues in the CDR3. CDR3 nucleotides: TGCGCCAGCAGCTTCAACACTGGAAACACCATATATTTT. It is translated as CASSFNTGNTIYF.

The J gene is TRBJ1-1, the V gene TRBV19, with TRBD1 identical over 8 bases. Trimming removed 7 bases from V and 1 base from J; junction bases left unmatched: 5. In germline, CDR1 is LNHDA, CDR2 SQIVND (reference sequence). This CDR3 is 14 amino acids long. The CDR3 spells CASILQGANTEAFF. Written as DNA, the CDR3 is TGTGCCAGTATCCTTCAGGGGGCGAACACTGAAGCTTTCTTT.

The chain couples TRBV28 to TRBJ1-2; 10 bases line up with TRBD1. Germline loops: CDR1 MDHEN, CDR2 SYDVKM. V was clipped by 3 bases and J by 7 bases; unmatched bases: 5. This CDR3 has 14 amino acids. DNA of the CDR3: TGTGCCAGCAGTTTCGGACAGGGGGGTCTTGGCTACACCTTC. It encodes CASSFGQGGLGYTF.

The V call is TRBV6-5, the J call TRBJ1-5, with TRBD1 as a possible D gene (6 bases). The V end was cut by 9 bases, the J end by 6 bases, with 15 bases between. Germline lookup yields CDR1 MNHEY and CDR2 SVGAGI. The CDR3 contains 13 residues. The CDR3 spells CASLRGGTQPQHF. CDR3 coding DNA: TGTGCCAGTTTGAGAGGGGGAACTCAGCCCCAGCATTTT.

There are a few counts of this clone. The rearrangement uses TRBV30 and TRBJ2-5; D is ambiguous. V shed 2 bases and J shed 4 bases, with 17 bases lying between them. The CDR3 is 15 amino acids. Germline V gives CDR1 GTSNPN, CDR2 SVGIG (reference sequence). The CDR3 reads CAWSWSGAPPETQYF. CDR3 in DNA: TGTGCCTGGAGTTGGTCCGGAGCACCCCCAGAGACCCAGTACTTC. The whole variable domain, filled in from reference TRBV30 and TRBJ2-5, reads SQTIHQWPATLVQPVGSPLSLECTVEGTSNPNLYWYRQAAGRGLQLLFYSVGIGQISSEVPQNLSASRPQDRQFILSSKKLLLSDSGFYLCAWSWSGAPPETQYFGPGTRLLVL.

This sequence joins TRBV28 and TRBJ2-7, with D perhaps matching TRBD1 (6 bases). The V and J ends lost 5 bases and 1 base respectively, with 15 bases between them. The germline CDR1 and CDR2 sequences are MDHEN and SYDVKM. This CDR3 is 15 amino acids long. The CDR3 bases are TGTGCCAGCAGTACTCCCGGGACATCTTCCTACGAGCAGTACTTC. Its translation: CASSTPGTSSYEQYF.

The gene calls are TRBV2 and TRBJ1-2, with TRBD1 matching over 10 bases. CDR1 is SNHLY, CDR2 FYNNEI, per germline. With 6 bases clipped from V and 0 bases from J, the junction kept 4 bases outside the gene matches. The CDR3 extends over 15 amino acids. CDR3 DNA sequence: TGTGCCAGCAGCCAAGGACAGGGGGCTAACTATGGCTACACCTTC. Protein product: CASSQGQGANYGYTF.

The chain employs TRBV10-1 and TRBJ1-6; TRBD1 aligns across 7 bases. The germline V gene encodes CDR1 WNHNN and CDR2 SYGVQD (reference sequence). With 6 bases clipped from V and 9 bases from J, the junction kept 5 bases outside the gene matches. The CDR3 runs to 13 residues. CDR3: CASSRDSSSPLHF. CDR3 bases: TGCGCCAGCAGCCGGGACAGCAGTTCACCCCTCCACTTT.